This T cell receptor beta chain was identified during a study of neurological immune-mediated disorders. This clonotype was counted ten times or more. Its antigen is unidentified. TCRdb recomputed calls from the 5' RACE reads with MiXCR, one row per CDR3 protein. The table records some 47,000 distinct CDR3 sequences, around a sixth of them present only once. Findings of the study overall: Multiple sclerosis was found to have the least TCR clonal expansion, below healthy controls, and HTLV-1-associated myelopathy the most.

This receptor was identified in a man aged 60 to 75 in good health. Sequenced material: PBMCs.

CDR3 DNA sequence: TGCAGCGTCCCTTACGCGGGCAGGACTTGGGAGCAGTTCTTC. The encoded protein is CSVPYAGRTWEQFF. This chain links TRBV29-1 with TRBJ2-1; maybe TRBD2 (5 bases). The length of the CDR3 is 14 residues. Germline V gene data show CDR1 as SQVTM and CDR2 as ANQGSEA. V was shortened by 6 bases and J by 10 bases, with 22 bases between the two germline ends.